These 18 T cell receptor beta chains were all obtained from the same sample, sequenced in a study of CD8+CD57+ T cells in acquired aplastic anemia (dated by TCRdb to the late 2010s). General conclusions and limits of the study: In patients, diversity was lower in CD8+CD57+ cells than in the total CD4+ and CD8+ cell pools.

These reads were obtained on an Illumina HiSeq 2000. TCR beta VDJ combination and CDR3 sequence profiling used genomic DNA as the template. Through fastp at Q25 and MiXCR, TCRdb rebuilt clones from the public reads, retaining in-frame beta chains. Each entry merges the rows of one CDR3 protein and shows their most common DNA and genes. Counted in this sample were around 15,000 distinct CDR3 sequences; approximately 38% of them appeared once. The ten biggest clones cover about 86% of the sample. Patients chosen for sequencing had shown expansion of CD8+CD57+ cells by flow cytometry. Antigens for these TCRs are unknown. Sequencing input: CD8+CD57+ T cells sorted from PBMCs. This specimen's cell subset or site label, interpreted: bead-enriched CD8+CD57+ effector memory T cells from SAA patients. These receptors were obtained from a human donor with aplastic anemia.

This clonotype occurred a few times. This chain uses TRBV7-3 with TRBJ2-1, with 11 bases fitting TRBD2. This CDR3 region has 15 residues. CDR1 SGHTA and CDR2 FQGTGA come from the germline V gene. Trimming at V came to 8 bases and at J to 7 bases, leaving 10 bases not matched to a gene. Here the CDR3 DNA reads TGTGCCAGCGGCTACGGACTAGCGGGTGGGAATGAGCAGTTCTTC. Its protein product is CASGYGLAGGNEQFF. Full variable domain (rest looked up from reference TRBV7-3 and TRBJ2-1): GAGVSQTPSNKVTEKGKYVELRCDPISGHTALYWYRQSLGQGPEFLIYFQGTGAADDSGLPNDRFFAVRPEGSVSTLKIQRTERGDSAVYLCASGYGLAGGNEQFFGPGTRLTVL.

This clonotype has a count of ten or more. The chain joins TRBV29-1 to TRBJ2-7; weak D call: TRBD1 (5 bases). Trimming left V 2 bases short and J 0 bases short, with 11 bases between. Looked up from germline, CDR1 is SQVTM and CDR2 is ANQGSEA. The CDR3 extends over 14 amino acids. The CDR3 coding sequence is TGCAGCGTTGAAAAAAAGGGGTCCTCCTACGAGCAGTACTTC. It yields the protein CSVEKKGSSYEQYF.

The chain's CDR3 is CASSDIRSTDTQYF. The CDR3 nucleotides read TGTGCCAGCAGTGATATTAGAAGCACAGATACGCAGTATTTT. The chain employs TRBV2 and TRBJ2-3; D unresolved. V shed 3 bases and J shed 0 bases, with 7 bases lying between them. Looked up from germline, CDR1 is SNHLY and CDR2 is FYNNEI. This CDR3 region has 14 residues. The full variable domain, in which reference TRBV2 and TRBJ2-3 provide the parts outside the CDR3, is EPEVTQTPSHQVTQMGQEVILRCVPISNHLYFYWYRQILGQKVEFLVSFYNNEISEKSEIFDDQFSVERPDGSNFTLKIRSTKLEDSAMYFCASSDIRSTDTQYFGPGTRLTVL.

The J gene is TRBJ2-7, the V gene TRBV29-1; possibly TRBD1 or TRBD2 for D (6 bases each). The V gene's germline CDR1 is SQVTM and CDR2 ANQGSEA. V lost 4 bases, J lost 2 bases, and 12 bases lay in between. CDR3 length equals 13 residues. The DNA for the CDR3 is TGCAGCGTTGGGGGGGCAGAAGCCTACGAGCAGTACTTC. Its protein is CSVGGAEAYEQYF.

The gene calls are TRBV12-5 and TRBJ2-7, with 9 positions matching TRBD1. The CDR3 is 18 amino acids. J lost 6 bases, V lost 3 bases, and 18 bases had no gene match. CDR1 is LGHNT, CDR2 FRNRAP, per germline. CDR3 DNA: TGTGCTAGTGGTTTACCCACTCTCTCCCGGGACAGGGTCCTCGAGCAGTACTTC. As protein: CASGLPTLSRDRVLEQYF. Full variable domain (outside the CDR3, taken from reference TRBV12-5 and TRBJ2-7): DARVTQTPRHKVTEMGQEVTMRCQPILGHNTVFWYRQTMMQGLELLAYFRNRAPLDDSGMPKDRFSAEMPDATLATLKIQPSEPRDSAVYFCASGLPTLSRDRVLEQYFGPGTRLTVT.

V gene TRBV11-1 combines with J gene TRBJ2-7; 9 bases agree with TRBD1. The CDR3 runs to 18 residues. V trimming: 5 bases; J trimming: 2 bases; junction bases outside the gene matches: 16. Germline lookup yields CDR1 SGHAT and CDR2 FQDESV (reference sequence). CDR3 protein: CASSPAPFGTGTPYEQYF. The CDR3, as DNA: TGTGCCAGCAGCCCCGCGCCCTTCGGGACAGGGACCCCCTACGAGCAGTACTTC. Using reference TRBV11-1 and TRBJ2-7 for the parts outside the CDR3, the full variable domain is EAEVAQSPRYKITEKSQAVAFWCDPISGHATLYWYRQILGQGPELLVQFQDESVVDDSQLPKDRFSAERLKGVDSTLKIQPAELGDSAMYLCASSPAPFGTGTPYEQYFGPGTRLTVT.

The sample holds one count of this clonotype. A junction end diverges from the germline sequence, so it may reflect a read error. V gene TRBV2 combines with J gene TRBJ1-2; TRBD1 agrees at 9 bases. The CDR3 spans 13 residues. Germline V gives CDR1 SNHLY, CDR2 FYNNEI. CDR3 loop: CAGSRTGDYGYTF. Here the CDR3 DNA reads TGTGCCGGCAGTAGGACAGGGGACTATGGCTACACCTTC.

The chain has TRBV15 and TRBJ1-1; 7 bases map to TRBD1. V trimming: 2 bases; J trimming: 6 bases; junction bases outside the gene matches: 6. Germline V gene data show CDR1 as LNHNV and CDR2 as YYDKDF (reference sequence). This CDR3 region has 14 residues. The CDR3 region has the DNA TGTGCCACCAGCAGACCTGACAGGGCCCCTGAAGCTTTCTTT. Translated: CATSRPDRAPEAFF.

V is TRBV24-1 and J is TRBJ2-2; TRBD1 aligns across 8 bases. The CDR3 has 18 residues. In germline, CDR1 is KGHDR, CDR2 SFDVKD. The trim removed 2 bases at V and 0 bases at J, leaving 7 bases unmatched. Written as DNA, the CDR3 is TGTGCCACCAGTGATTCCGGACAGGGCTGTGCGAACACCGGGGAGCTGTTTTTT. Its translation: CATSDSGQGCANTGELFF.

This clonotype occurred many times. This chain's CDR3 is CASGRTGYEQYF. CDR3 DNA sequence: TGCGCCAGCGGTCGGACGGGCTACGAGCAGTACTTC. The chain is built from TRBV5-1 and TRBJ2-7, with D hard to call. The V end was cut by 7 bases, the J end by 3 bases, with 11 bases between. This CDR3 has 12 residues. Germline V lookup: CDR1 SGHRS, CDR2 YFSETQ.

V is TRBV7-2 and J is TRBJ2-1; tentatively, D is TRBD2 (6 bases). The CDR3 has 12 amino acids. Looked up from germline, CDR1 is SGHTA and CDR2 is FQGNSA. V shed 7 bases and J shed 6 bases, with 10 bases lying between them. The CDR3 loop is CASTFSGNEQFF. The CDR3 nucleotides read TGTGCCAGCACCTTTAGCGGCAATGAGCAGTTCTTC.

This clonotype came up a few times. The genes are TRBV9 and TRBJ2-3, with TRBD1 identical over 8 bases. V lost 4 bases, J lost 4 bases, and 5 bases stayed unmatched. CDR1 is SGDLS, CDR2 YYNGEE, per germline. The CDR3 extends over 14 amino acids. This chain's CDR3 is CASSTTGAADTQYF. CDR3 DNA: TGTGCCAGCAGCACGACAGGGGCGGCAGATACGCAGTATTTT.

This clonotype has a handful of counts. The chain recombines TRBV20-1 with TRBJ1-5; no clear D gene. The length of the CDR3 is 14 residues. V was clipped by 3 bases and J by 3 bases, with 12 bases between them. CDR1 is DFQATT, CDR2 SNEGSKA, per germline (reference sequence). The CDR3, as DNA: TGCAGTGCTAGCTGGGAAGCGACCAATCAGCCCCAGCATTTT. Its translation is CSASWEATNQPQHF.

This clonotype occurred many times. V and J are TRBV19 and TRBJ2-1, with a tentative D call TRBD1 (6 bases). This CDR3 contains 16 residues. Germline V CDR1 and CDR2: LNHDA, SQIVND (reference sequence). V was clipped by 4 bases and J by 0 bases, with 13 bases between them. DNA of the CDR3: TGTGCCAGTAGTACGGAGCTAGGGGGCTCCTACAATGAGCAGTTCTTC. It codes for CASSTELGGSYNEQFF.

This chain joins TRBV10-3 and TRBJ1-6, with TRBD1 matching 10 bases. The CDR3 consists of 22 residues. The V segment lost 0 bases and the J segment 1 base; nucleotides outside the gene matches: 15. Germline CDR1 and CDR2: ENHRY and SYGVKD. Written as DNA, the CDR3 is TGTGCCATCAGTGAGTCGGGACAGGGGTCCCCCGGGGAGCTGTCCTATAATTCACCCCTCCACTTT. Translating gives CAISESGQGSPGELSYNSPLHF.

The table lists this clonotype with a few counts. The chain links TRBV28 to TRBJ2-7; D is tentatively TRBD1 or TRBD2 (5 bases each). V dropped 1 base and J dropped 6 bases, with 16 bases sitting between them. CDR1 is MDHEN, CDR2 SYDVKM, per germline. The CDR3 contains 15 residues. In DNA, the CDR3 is TGTGCCAGCAGTTTATCTCAGGGCTTCCGGGGCGAGCAGTACTTC. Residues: CASSLSQGFRGEQYF.

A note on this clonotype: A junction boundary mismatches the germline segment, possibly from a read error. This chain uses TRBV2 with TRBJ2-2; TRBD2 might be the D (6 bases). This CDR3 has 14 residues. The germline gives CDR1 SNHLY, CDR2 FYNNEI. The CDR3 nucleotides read TGTGCCAGCAGTGGACAGCTGAACACCGGGGGGCTGTTTTTT. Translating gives CASSGQLNTGGLFF.

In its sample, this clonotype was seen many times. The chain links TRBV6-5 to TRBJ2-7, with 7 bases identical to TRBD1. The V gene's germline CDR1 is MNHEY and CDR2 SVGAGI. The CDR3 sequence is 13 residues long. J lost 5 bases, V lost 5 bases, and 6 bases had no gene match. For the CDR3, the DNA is TGTGCCAGCAGTCCTAAAGGGGGCCACGAGCAGTACTTC. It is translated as CASSPKGGHEQYF.